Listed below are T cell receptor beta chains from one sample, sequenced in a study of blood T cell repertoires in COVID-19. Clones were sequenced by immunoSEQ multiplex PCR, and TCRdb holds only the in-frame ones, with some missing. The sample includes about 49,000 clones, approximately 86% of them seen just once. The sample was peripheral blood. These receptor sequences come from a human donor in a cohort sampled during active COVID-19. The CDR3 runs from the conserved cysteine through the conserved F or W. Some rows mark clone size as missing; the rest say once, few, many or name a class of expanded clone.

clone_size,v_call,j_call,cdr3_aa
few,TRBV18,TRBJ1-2,CASSPFETDKGNYGYTF
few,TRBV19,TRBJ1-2,CASRSDRVYGYTF
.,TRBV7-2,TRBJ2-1,CASSLRNIGHYNEQFF
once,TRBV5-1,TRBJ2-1,CASSFGTRDRDYNEQFF
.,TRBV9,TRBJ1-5,CASSPEAESYQPQHF
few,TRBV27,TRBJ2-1,CASNSGTRAAVVQFF
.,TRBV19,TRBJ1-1,CASSIRGTEAFF
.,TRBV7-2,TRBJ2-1,CASSQGGQVTEQFF
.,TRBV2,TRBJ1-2,CASMRGGYTF
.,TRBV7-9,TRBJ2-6,CASSLWTGDFSGANVLTF
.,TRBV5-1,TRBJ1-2,CASSLVGGLHGYTF
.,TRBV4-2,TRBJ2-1,CASSRQGVHEQFF
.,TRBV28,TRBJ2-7,CASSGFFGEQYF
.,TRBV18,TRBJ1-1,CASSPRSAGVDTEAFF
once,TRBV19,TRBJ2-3,CATLRSGTDTQYF
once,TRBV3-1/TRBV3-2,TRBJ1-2,CASSLVGRGEYGYTF
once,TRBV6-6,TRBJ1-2,CASRDSFANYGYTF
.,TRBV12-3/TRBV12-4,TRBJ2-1,CASSPTRGEQFF
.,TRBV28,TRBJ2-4,CASSSPALGPGGIQYF
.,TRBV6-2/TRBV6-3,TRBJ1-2,CASSYSRQVSNYGYTF
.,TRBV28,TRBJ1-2,CASSLTRTDPRANYGYTF
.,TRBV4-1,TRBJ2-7,CASSPLAGLSYEQYF
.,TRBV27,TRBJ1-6,CASSFRNNSPLHF
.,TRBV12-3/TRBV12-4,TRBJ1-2,CASSSQSYGYTF
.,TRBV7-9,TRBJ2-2,CASVGRVITGELFF
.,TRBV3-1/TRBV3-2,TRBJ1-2,CASSQVEALGYTF
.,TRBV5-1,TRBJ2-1,CASSLGTSGAAEQFF
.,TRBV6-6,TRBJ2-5,CATTTSPRTETQYF
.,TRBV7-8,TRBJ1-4,CASSLTGGLTNEKLFF
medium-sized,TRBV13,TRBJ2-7,CASSLAFATGEQYF
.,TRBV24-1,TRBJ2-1,CATSDGPTSHEQFF
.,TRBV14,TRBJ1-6,CASSTGTGTSPLHF
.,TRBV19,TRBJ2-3,CASSLASSTDTQYF